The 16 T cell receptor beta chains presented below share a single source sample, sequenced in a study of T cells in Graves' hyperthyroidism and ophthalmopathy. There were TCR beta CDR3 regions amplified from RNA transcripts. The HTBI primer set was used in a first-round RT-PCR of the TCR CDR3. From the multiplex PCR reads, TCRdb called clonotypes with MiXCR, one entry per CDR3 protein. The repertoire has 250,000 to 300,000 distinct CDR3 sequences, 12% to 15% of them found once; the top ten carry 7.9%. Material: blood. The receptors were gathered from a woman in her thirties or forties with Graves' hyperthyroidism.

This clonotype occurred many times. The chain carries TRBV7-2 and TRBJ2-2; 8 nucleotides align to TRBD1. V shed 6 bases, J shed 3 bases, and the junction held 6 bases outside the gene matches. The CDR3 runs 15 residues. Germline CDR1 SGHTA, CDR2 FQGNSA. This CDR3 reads CASSLQGVDTGELFF. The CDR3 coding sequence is TGTGCCAGCAGTCTACAGGGGGTCGACACCGGGGAGCTGTTTTTT.

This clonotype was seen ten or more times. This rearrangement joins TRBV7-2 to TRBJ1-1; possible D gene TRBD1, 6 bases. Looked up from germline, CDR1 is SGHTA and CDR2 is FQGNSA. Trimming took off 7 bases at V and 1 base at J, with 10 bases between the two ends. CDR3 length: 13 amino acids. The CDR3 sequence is CASKGVRNTEAFF. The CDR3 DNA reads TGTGCCAGCAAGGGGGTAAGGAACACTGAAGCTTTCTTT.

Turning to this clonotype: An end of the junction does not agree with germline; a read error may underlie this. The CDR3 bases are TGTGCCAGCAGTTACGGAACGAACGCTGAAGCTTCCTTT. Protein product: CASSYGTNAEASF. This chain connects TRBV28 to TRBJ1-1; D uncertain. The CDR3 consists of 13 residues. CDR1 MDHEN and CDR2 SYDVKM come from the germline V gene.

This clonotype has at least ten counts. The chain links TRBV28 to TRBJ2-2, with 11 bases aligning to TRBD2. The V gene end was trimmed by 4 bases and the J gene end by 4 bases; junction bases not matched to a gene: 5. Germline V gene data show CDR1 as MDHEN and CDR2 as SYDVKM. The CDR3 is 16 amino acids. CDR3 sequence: CASSSPGTSGTGELFF. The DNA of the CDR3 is TGTGCCAGCAGTTCACCCGGGACTAGCGGCACCGGGGAGCTGTTTTTT.

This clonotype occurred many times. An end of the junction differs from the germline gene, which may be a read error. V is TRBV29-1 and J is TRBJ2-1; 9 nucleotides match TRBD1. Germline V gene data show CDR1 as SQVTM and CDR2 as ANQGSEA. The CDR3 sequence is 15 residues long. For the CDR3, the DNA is TGCAGCGCTGAAAAAAGGGACAGGGCCTACAATGAGCAGTTCTTC. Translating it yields CSAEKRDRAYNEQFF.

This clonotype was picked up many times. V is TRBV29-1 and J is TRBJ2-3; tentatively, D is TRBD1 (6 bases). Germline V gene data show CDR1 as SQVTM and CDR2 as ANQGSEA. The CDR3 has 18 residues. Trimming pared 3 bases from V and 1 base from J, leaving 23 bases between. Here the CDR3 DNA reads TGCAGCGTTGATTCTCCCCGAGGCAGGGGAACGGGCACAGATACGCAGTATTTT. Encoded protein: CSVDSPRGRGTGTDTQYF.

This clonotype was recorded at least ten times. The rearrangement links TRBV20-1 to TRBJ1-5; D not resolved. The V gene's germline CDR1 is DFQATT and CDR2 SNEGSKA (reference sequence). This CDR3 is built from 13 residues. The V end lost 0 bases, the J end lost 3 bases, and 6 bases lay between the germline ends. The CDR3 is CSARDSLNQPQHF. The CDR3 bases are TGCAGTGCTAGAGATTCCCTCAATCAGCCCCAGCATTTT.

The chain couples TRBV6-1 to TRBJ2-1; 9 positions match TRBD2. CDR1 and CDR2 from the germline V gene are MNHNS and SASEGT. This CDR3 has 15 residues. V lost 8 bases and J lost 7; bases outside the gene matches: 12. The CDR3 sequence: CASGPSGALRNEQFF. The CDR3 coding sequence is TGTGCCAGCGGGCCTAGCGGGGCGCTAAGGAATGAGCAGTTCTTC.

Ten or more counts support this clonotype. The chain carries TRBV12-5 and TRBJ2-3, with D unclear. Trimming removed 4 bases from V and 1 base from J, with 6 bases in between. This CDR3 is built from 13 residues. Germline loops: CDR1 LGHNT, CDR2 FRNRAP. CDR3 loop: CASGSSGTDTQYF. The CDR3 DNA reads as TGTGCTAGTGGTTCGAGCGGCACAGATACGCAGTATTTT.

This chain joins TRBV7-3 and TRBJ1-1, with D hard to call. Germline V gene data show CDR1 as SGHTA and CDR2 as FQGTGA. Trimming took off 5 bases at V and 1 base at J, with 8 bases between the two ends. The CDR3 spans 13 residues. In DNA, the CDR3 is TGTGCCAGCAGCGTACGGGGGAACACTGAAGCTTTCTTT. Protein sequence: CASSVRGNTEAFF.

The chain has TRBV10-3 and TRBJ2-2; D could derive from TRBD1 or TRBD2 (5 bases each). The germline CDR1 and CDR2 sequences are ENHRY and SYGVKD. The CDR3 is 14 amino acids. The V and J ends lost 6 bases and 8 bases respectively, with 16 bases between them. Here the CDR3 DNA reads TGTGCCATCAGGGGACCCCGCTCCGAGGGGGAGCTGTTTTTT. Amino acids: CAIRGPRSEGELFF.

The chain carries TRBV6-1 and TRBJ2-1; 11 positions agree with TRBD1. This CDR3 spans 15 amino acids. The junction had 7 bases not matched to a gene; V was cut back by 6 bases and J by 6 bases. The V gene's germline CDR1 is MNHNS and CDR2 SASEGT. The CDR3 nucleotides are TGTGCCAGCAGCAGGGGGGACAGGGGGTCCAATGAGCAGTTCTTC. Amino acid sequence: CASSRGDRGSNEQFF.

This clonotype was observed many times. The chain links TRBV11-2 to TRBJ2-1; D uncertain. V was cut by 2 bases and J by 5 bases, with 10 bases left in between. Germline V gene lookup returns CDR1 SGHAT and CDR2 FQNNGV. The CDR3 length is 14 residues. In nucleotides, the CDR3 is TGTGCCAGCAGCTTATTTTTGGGGAACAATGAGCAGTTCTTC. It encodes CASSLFLGNNEQFF. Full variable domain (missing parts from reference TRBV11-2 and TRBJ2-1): EAGVAQSPRYKIIEKRQSVAFWCNPISGHATLYWYQQILGQGPKLLIQFQNNGVVDDSQLPKDRFSAERLKGVDSTLKIQPAKLEDSAVYLCASSLFLGNNEQFFGPGTRLTVL.

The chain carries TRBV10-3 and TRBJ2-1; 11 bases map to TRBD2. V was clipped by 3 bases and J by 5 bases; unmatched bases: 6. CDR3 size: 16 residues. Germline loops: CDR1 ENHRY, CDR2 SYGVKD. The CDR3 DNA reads TGTGCCATCAGTGACCAACTAGCGGGAGCAGACAATGAGCAGTTCTTC. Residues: CAISDQLAGADNEQFF.

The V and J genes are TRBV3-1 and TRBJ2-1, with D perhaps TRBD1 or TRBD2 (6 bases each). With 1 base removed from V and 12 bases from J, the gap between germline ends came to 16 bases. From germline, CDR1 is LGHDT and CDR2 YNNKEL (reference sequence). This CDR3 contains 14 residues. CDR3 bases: TGTGCCAGCAGCCAAGTTTCAGGAGGGGGAGTGCAGTTCTTC. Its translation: CASSQVSGGGVQFF.

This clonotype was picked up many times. CDR3 amino acids: CATSRDGYEQYF. CDR3 bases: TGTGCCACCAGCAGAGATGGCTACGAGCAGTACTTC. This chain uses TRBV15 with TRBJ2-7, with unresolved D. This CDR3 has 12 amino acids. Germline V gene data show CDR1 as LNHNV and CDR2 as YYDKDF (reference sequence). With 0 bases removed from V and 3 bases from J, the gap between germline ends came to 3 bases.